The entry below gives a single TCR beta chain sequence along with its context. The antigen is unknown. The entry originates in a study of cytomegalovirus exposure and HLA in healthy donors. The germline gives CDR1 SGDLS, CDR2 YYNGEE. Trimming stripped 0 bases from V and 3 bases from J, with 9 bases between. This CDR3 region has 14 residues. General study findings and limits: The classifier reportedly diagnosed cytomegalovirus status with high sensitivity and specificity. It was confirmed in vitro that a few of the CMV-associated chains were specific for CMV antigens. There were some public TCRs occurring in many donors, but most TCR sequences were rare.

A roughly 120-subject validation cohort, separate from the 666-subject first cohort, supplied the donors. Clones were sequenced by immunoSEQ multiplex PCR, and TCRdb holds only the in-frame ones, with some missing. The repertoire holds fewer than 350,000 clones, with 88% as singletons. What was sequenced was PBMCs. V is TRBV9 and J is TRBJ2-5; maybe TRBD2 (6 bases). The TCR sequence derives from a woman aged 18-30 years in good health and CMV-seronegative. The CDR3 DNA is TGTGCCAGCAGCGTAGGGGGGGTTGAAGAGACCCAGTACTTC. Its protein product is CASSVGGVEETQYF.